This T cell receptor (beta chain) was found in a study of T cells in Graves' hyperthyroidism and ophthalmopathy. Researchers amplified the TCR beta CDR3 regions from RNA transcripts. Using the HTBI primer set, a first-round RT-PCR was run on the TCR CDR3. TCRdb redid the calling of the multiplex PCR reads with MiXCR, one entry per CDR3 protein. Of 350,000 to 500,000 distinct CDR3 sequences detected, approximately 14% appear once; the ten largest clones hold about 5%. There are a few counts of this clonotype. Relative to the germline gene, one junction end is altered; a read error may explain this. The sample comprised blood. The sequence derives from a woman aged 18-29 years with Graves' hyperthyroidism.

CDR3 loop: CASSPQFPGQGKDTQYF. For the CDR3, the DNA is TGTGCTAGCAGTCCTCAATTTCCGGGACAGGGGAAAGATACGCAGTATTTT. The chain couples TRBV7-7 to TRBJ2-3; 10 nucleotides match TRBD1. The CDR3 has 17 residues. Per the germline V gene, CDR1 is SSHAT and CDR2 is FNYEAQ (reference sequence).